Following are 22 T cell receptor beta chains from one sample sequenced in a study of T cell repertoires in cytomegalovirus infection. TCRdb recomputed calls from the reads with MiXCR, one row per CDR3 protein. In the table there are 290,000 or so distinct CDR3 sequences, 9.6% of which are singletons. The material sequenced was PBMCs. These receptors were obtained from a human donor in good health (CMV status not recorded). Some clones in this sample may be carry-over from other donors' samples.

The sample holds a few counts of this clonotype. The chain couples TRBV20-1 to TRBJ2-7; no clear D. Trimming took off 5 bases at V and 3 bases at J, with 17 bases between the two ends. Germline values: CDR1 DFQATT, CDR2 SNEGSKA (reference sequence). This CDR3 contains 14 residues. The CDR3 DNA is TGCAGTGCTCCATCACGTACCCTGGGCTACGAGCAGTACGTC. Amino acids: CSAPSRTLGYEQYV.

The genes are TRBV20-1 and TRBJ2-3; D ambiguous. This CDR3 has 12 amino acids. CDR1 and CDR2 from the germline V gene are DFQATT and SNEGSKA (reference sequence). V was pared by 4 bases and J by 0 bases, with 5 bases between. CDR3 region: CSAIPSTDTQYF. The CDR3 coding sequence is TGCAGTGCTATCCCCAGCACAGATACGCAGTATTTT.

This clonotype showed up many times. The chain combines TRBV15 with TRBJ2-3; D remains unclear. Trimming pared 1 base from V and 3 bases from J, leaving 2 bases between. CDR1 and CDR2 (germline): LNHNV, YYDKDF (reference sequence). The CDR3 totals 12 residues. CDR3: CATSRVTDTQYF. CDR3 in DNA: TGTGCCACCAGCAGAGTAACAGATACGCAGTATTTT.

V is TRBV5-5 and J is TRBJ2-7; the match to TRBD1 covers 10 bases. The CDR3 has 15 amino acids. V lost 5 bases and J lost 3; bases outside the gene matches: 8. The germline CDR1 and CDR2 sequences are SGHKS and YYEKEE (reference sequence). This CDR3 is CASSTGTGVFYEQYV. The CDR3 bases are TGTGCCAGCAGTACCGGGACAGGGGTGTTCTACGAGCAGTACGTC.

This clonotype was counted between two and nine times. This may come from a read error, since a much larger clone is one base off. The V and J genes are TRBV6-5 and TRBJ1-5, with D unclear. This CDR3 comprises 15 residues. Germline V lookup: CDR1 MNHEY, CDR2 SVGAGI. CDR3 residues: CVSSRKPGSNQPQHF. The CDR3 coding sequence is TGTGTCAGCAGTCGAAAACCTGGGAGCAATCAGCCCCAGCATTTT.

This clonotype was seen many times. J is TRBJ1-2 and V is TRBV2; no firm D call. Germline CDR1 and CDR2: SNHLY and FYNNEI. V was pared by 4 bases and J by 5 bases, with 14 bases between. The CDR3 length is 14 residues. CDR3 sequence (DNA): TGTGCCAGCAGTGCCGCTAGCTACCAATATGGCTACACCTTC. Amino acids: CASSAASYQYGYTF.

There are many counts of this clonotype. The CDR3 nucleotides read TGTGCCAGCAGCCCCTGGTCAGGGACCGGGGAGCTGTTTTTT. It encodes CASSPWSGTGELFF. The J gene is TRBJ2-2, the V gene TRBV11-3, with D possibly TRBD1 on 5 matching bases. Germline assignment: CDR1 SGHNT and CDR2 YENEEA. The CDR3 contains 14 residues. V was pared by 5 bases and J by 5 bases, with 12 bases between.

At least ten counts were recorded for this clonotype. The chain couples TRBV20-1 to TRBJ2-5, with a possible D match to TRBD2 (6 bases). Looked up from germline, CDR1 is DFQATT and CDR2 is SNEGSKA (reference sequence). The CDR3 has 13 amino acids. The V gene lost 6 bases and the J gene lost 5 bases, with 16 bases spanning the gap. This chain's CDR3 is CSASSRGYETQYF. The DNA for the CDR3 is TGCAGTGCCAGTTCTCGGGGGTACGAGACCCAGTACTTC.

This chain links TRBV13 with TRBJ1-1; 7 nucleotides line up with TRBD1. Germline lookup yields CDR1 PRHDT and CDR2 FYEKMQ (reference sequence). J was trimmed by 3 bases and V by 0 bases; bases with no gene match: 1. The CDR3 has 14 residues. Written as DNA, the CDR3 is TGTGCCAGCAGCTTAGGAGGGGGCCACACTGAAGCTTTCTTT. Translating it yields CASSLGGGHTEAFF.

This clonotype was recorded a few times. This chain uses TRBV20-1 with TRBJ2-7; TRBD2 aligns across 12 bases. Germline CDR1 DFQATT, CDR2 SNEGSKA (reference sequence). Trimming removed 6 bases from V and 6 bases from J; junction bases left unmatched: 12. The CDR3 is 15 residues long. The CDR3 is CSAYTSGGRLGEQYF. The DNA of the CDR3 is TGCAGTGCATACACTAGCGGGGGGCGACTGGGCGAGCAGTACTTC.

This clonotype was recorded at least ten times. The chain recombines TRBV5-1 with TRBJ2-1; D is perhaps TRBD2 (5 bases). This CDR3 contains 15 residues. CDR1 is SGHRS and CDR2 is YFSETQ in the germline V gene. Trimming took 4 bases from V and 2 from J, leaving 13 bases between them. The DNA for the CDR3 is TGCGCCAGCAGCCAGGCCGAACTAGCCTACAATGAGCAGTTCTTC. Its protein is CASSQAELAYNEQFF. The full variable domain, its missing parts supplied by reference TRBV5-1 and TRBJ2-1, is KAGVTQTPRYLIKTRGQQVTLSCSPISGHRSVSWYQQTPGQGLQFLFEYFSETQRNKGNFPGRFSGRQFSNSRSEMNVSTLELGDSALYLCASSQAELAYNEQFFGPGTRLTVL.

The chain employs TRBV29-1 and TRBJ2-5; D may be TRBD1 or TRBD2 (5 bases each). The CDR3 consists of 11 residues. V was pared by 4 bases and J by 7 bases, with 10 bases between. Per germline, CDR1 SQVTM and CDR2 ANQGSEA. The CDR3: CSVGDDRTQYF. The CDR3 nucleotides are TGCAGCGTTGGGGACGACAGGACCCAGTACTTC.

This clonotype was counted at least ten times. The chain recombines TRBV7-2 with TRBJ2-3, with D tentatively TRBD2 (6 bases). The germline CDR1 and CDR2 sequences are SGHTA and FQGNSA. Trimming shortened V by 5 bases and J by 8 bases, and 11 bases separated the two germline ends. The CDR3 runs to 12 residues. CDR3 sequence (DNA): TGTGCCAGCAGCACCACTAGCTTTACGCAGTATTTT. It codes for CASSTTSFTQYF.

This CDR3 reads CASSLWEGTEAFF. The CDR3 nucleotides are TGTGCCAGCAGCTTGTGGGAGGGCACTGAAGCTTTCTTT. This chain connects TRBV5-4 to TRBJ1-1; D gene uncertain. CDR3 length: 13 amino acids. Germline-derived CDR1 and CDR2 are SGHNT and YYREEE (reference sequence). With 1 base removed from V and 4 bases from J, the gap between germline ends came to 8 bases.

This chain uses TRBV7-2 with TRBJ2-1; unclear D gene. CDR3 length: 13 residues. V shed 1 base and J shed 10 bases, with 11 bases lying between them. Germline V gives CDR1 SGHTA, CDR2 FQGNSA. The CDR3 sequence: CASSLVPAKEQFF. The CDR3 DNA sequence: TGTGCCAGCAGCTTAGTACCGGCCAAAGAGCAGTTCTTC.

In regard to this clonotype: A read error may produce the germline difference seen at one junction end. The chain joins TRBV7-9 to TRBJ1-4, with D uncertain. The CDR3 consists of 17 residues. Per the germline V gene, CDR1 is SEHNR and CDR2 is FQNEAQ (reference sequence). The CDR3 region is CASSLGKSGPTNEKLFF. The CDR3 nucleotides are TGTGCCAGCAGCTTAGGGAAGTCCGGGCCAACAAATGAAAAACTGTTTTTT.

At least ten counts were recorded for this clonotype. This chain connects TRBV6-5 to TRBJ2-7, with unresolved D. Trimming removed 0 bases from V and 3 bases from J, with 12 bases in between. CDR1 MNHEY and CDR2 SVGAGI come from the germline V gene. The CDR3 runs to 15 residues. The CDR3 DNA reads as TGTGCCAGCAGTTACTCGAATGAGCCCCACTACGAGCAGTACTTC. Its protein product is CASSYSNEPHYEQYF.

There are a few counts of this clonotype. The CDR3 region is CASSESNNRDQPQHF. In DNA, the CDR3 is TGCGCCAGCAGTGAGTCGAATAACAGGGATCAGCCCCAGCATTTT. The chain carries TRBV10-1 and TRBJ1-5; D is possibly TRBD1 (6 bases). Germline CDR1 is WNHNN and CDR2 is SYGVQD (reference sequence). The CDR3 loop spans 15 amino acids. The V gene lost 0 bases and the J gene lost 5 bases, with 11 bases spanning the gap.

At least ten counts were recorded for this clonotype. CDR3 protein: CASSPKDSLNTEAFF. The DNA of the CDR3 is TGTGCCAGCAGTCCAAAGGACAGTTTGAACACTGAAGCTTTCTTT. The V and J genes are TRBV12-3 or TRBV12-4 and TRBJ1-1, with D possibly being TRBD1 (6 bases). The CDR3 is 15 amino acids. The V gene lost 5 bases and the J gene lost 0 bases, with 13 bases spanning the gap.

This clonotype has ten or more counts. This chain uses TRBV7-2 with TRBJ1-5; D gene uncertain. Germline V gives CDR1 SGHTA, CDR2 FQGNSA. CDR3 length equals 13 residues. The V end lost 1 base, the J end lost 4 bases, and 5 bases lay between the germline ends. The CDR3 reads CASSLGVNQPQHF. CDR3 nucleotides: TGTGCCAGCAGCTTAGGGGTTAATCAGCCCCAGCATTTT. The whole variable domain, filled in from reference TRBV7-2 and TRBJ1-5, reads GAGVSQSPSNKVTEKGKDVELRCDPISGHTALYWYRQSLGQGLEFLIYFQGNSAPDKSGLPSDRFSAERTGGSVSTLTIQRTQQEDSAVYLCASSLGVNQPQHFGDGTRLSIL.

In this sample, this clonotype turned up many times. The chain has TRBV14 and TRBJ2-3; no clear D. Germline V gene sequence: CDR1 SGHDN, CDR2 FVKESK. The CDR3 consists of 12 residues. V lost 6 bases to trimming and J lost 6 bases, with 10 bases between them. The CDR3 sequence is CASSPEADTQYF. As DNA, the CDR3 is TGTGCCAGCAGTCCGGAAGCGGATACGCAGTATTTT.

This clonotype has ten or more counts. This chain uses TRBV7-2 with TRBJ1-1, with 9 nucleotides matching TRBD1. V shed 1 base and J 3 bases; nucleotides not matched to a gene: 12. This CDR3 has 18 amino acids. Germline loops: CDR1 SGHTA, CDR2 FQGNSA. The CDR3 protein is CASSLVLWLGTGHTEAFF. The CDR3 DNA reads TGTGCCAGCAGCTTAGTTTTATGGTTGGGGACAGGGCACACTGAAGCTTTCTTT.